Listed below are T cell receptor beta chains from one sample, sequenced in a study of molecular identifiers for immune sequencing clone quantification. One entry per CDR3 protein results from TCRdb running MiXCR on the PCR reads. The sample lists approximately 59,000 distinct CDR3 sequences, approximately 18% occurring once. The sequencing sample was made of naive CD8+ T cells from blood, with Jurkat cell RNA spiked in. The receptors were gathered from a human donor in good health. Some libraries in this study had Jurkat cell RNA spiked in. Both conserved end residues are part of each CDR3. A D gene is named only where the DNA matches it firmly. Expanded clones are given a class, and other clones once, few, many or no size at all.

j_gene	abundance	v_gene	d_gene	CDR3nt	CDR3aa
TRBJ2-3	NA	TRBV7-9	NA	TGTGCCAGCAGCTATGAGGGAGGTACGACAGATACGCAGTATTTT	CASSYEGGTTDTQYF
TRBJ2-1	many	TRBV7-8	NA	TGTGCCAGCAGCTTAGAAGAGCGGAGGGGGGCTCATGAGCAGTTCTTC	CASSLEERRGAHEQFF
TRBJ1-1	many	TRBV6-5	TRBD1	TGTGCCAGCAGTTACGGACAGGGCACTGAAGCTTTCTTT	CASSYGQGTEAFF
TRBJ1-2	NA	TRBV6-6	NA	TGTGCCAGCGCCTTAGGGGCCATTAACTATGGCTACACCTTC	CASALGAINYGYTF
TRBJ2-1	NA	TRBV5-1	NA	TGCGCCGGCAGCATCAGGGTGGGTGAGCAGTTCTTC	CAGSIRVGEQFF
TRBJ2-6	NA	TRBV19	NA	TGTGCCAGTGGCCTCACTGGGGCCAACGTCCTGACTTTC	CASGLTGANVLTF
TRBJ2-1	NA	TRBV6-4	TRBD2	TGTGCCAGCAGTGTGGCGGGAGGCTACAATGAGCAGTTCTTC	CASSVAGGYNEQFF
TRBJ2-3	many	TRBV5-4	TRBD2	TGTGCCAGCAGCTTAAAAAGCGGGAGATCAGGGGATACGCAGTATTTT	CASSLKSGRSGDTQYF
TRBJ2-3	NA	TRBV19	NA	TGTGCCAGCAGTACCGGGATAGTTAGCACAGATACGCAGTATTTT	CASSTGIVSTDTQYF
TRBJ1-5	many	TRBV4-2	NA	TGTGCCAGCAGCCAAGATTCAACGGGTAGCAATCAGCCCCAGCATTTT	CASSQDSTGSNQPQHF
TRBJ2-7	many	TRBV4-2	NA	TGTGCCAGCAGCCAAGCCGGGACTCCCTACGAGCAGTACTTC	CASSQAGTPYEQYF
TRBJ2-7	many	TRBV3-1	NA	TGTGCCAGCAGCCAAGGCAGACGGAGCCACGAGCAGTACTTC	CASSQGRRSHEQYF
TRBJ2-1	few	TRBV27	TRBD2	TGTGCCAGCAGCCACCCAATAGCGGGGGCGAATGAGCAGTTCTTC	CASSHPIAGANEQFF
TRBJ2-7	few	TRBV30	TRBD1	TGTGCCTGGAGTTGGGGGACAGGGAACTACGAGCAGTACTTC	CAWSWGTGNYEQYF
TRBJ2-3	many	TRBV7-6	TRBD2	TGTGCCAGCAGCTTAGAGGTAGCGGGGGTAGATACGCAGTATTTT	CASSLEVAGVDTQYF
TRBJ2-2	NA	TRBV24-1	NA	TGTGCCACCCTTTCATCCGGGACAGGGGGGCTAGCGGGAGAGGTGGCGAACACCGGGGAGCTGTTTTTT	CATLSSGTGGLAGEVANTGELFF
TRBJ2-1	many	TRBV2	NA	TGTGCCAGTCCAGAAGGCGGCTACAATGAGCAGTTCTTC	CASPEGGYNEQFF
TRBJ2-7	many	TRBV29-1	TRBD2	TGCAGCGGGAAGGGACTAGCGGAGTACGAGCAGTACTTC	CSGKGLAEYEQYF
TRBJ2-3	many	TRBV7-9	NA	TGTGCCAGCAGCAATCCACTAGTTCTGGAAGATACGCAGTATTTT	CASSNPLVLEDTQYF
TRBJ2-5	many	TRBV24-1	NA	TGTGCCACCAGTGTAGACAGAGAGCAAGAGACCCAGTACTTC	CATSVDREQETQYF
TRBJ2-7	many	TRBV5-1	NA	TGCGCCAGCAGCCCGACTGTCTCCTACGAGCAGTACTTC	CASSPTVSYEQYF
TRBJ2-1	NA	TRBV7-2	TRBD2	TGTGCCAGCAGCACCAGCGGGGAGCCCATCCATGAGCAGTTCTTC	CASSTSGEPIHEQFF
TRBJ2-1	many	TRBV28	NA	TGTGCCACCCGACCTCTGGCGCAGGATGAGCAGTTCTTC	CATRPLAQDEQFF
TRBJ2-2	many	TRBV9	NA	TGTGCCAGCAGCCCGCTTTCGAGGGGGGAGCTGTTTTTT	CASSPLSRGELFF
TRBJ2-5	NA	TRBV2	NA	TGTGCCAGCATGGAGGGAGAGACCCAGTACTTC	CASMEGETQYF
TRBJ2-7	many	TRBV4-3	NA	TGCGCCAGCAGCCAAGGTGGATCTAGCGAGTGGGTTTCGGAGCAGTACTTC	CASSQGGSSEWVSEQYF
TRBJ1-1	many	TRBV7-9	NA	TGTGCCAGCAGCTTAGCCACTGAAGCTTTCTTT	CASSLATEAFF
TRBJ2-3	many	TRBV4-1	TRBD2	TGCGCCAGCAGCCAAGAAGGGTTAGCTAGCGGGAGGGCCACAGATACGCAGTATTTT	CASSQEGLASGRATDTQYF
TRBJ2-7	few	TRBV6-6	NA	TGTGCCGGCAGTTACTCAGTTTCCCTCTCCTACGAGCAGTACTTC	CAGSYSVSLSYEQYF
TRBJ2-7	few	TRBV5-4	TRBD1	TGTGCCAGCAGCTCGAAACCGGGACAGAGGACTCCGTACAGATACGAGCAGTACTTC	CASSSKPGQRTPYRYEQYF
TRBJ2-7	many	TRBV20-1	TRBD2	TGCAGTGCAACATCTAGCGGGAGTTACGAGCAGTACTTC	CSATSSGSYEQYF